A selection of T cell receptor beta chains follows, all from one sample in a study of blood T cell repertoires in COVID-19. Profiled with immunoSEQ multiplex PCR; TCRdb holds only in-frame clones, not every one. This sample has over 350,000 clones, with more than 75% found just once. Sequencing used PBMCs or T cells enriched from blood (not recorded which). These receptors originate from a woman aged 18-35 years who had recovered from COVID-19. Both conserved end residues are part of each CDR3. Each record gives: CDR3 DNA, CDR3 protein, V gene, J gene, D gene, clone size. D genes are given only for firm matches. Size tells how often a clone was seen (once, few, many) or the class of an expanded clone, and some rows leave it out.

CDR3nt: TGTGCCAGTAGTATCGCCGGGACAGGGGCTAACCCCTACGAGCAGTACTTC; CDR3aa: CASSIAGTGANPYEQYF; v_gene: TRBV19; j_gene: TRBJ2-7; d_gene: TRBD1; abundance: NA
CDR3nt: TGTGCCAGCAGTTCCCGAGGGTTCGCGAACACCGGGGAGCTGTTTTTT; CDR3aa: CASSSRGFANTGELFF; v_gene: TRBV6-2/TRBV6-3; j_gene: TRBJ2-2; d_gene: NA; abundance: NA
CDR3nt: TGTGCCAGCAGTTATTCGACTCCCCTCAGTACAGATACGCAGTATTTT; CDR3aa: CASSYSTPLSTDTQYF; v_gene: TRBV6-5; j_gene: TRBJ2-3; d_gene: NA; abundance: NA
CDR3nt: TGTGCCAGTAGTATTCTCCCCCCAGGGACAGATCAGTACTTC; CDR3aa: CASSILPPGTDQYF; v_gene: TRBV19; j_gene: TRBJ2-4; d_gene: TRBD1; abundance: NA
CDR3nt: TGTGCCAGCAGCCATGGCGGGAATGAAAAACTGTTTTTT; CDR3aa: CASSHGGNEKLFF; v_gene: TRBV7-2; j_gene: TRBJ1-4; d_gene: NA; abundance: NA
CDR3nt: TGCGCCAGCAGCCAAGACAGGGCCGACTATGGCTACACCTTC; CDR3aa: CASSQDRADYGYTF; v_gene: TRBV4-3; j_gene: TRBJ1-2; d_gene: NA; abundance: NA
CDR3nt: TGCGCCAGTACTCTCCGGGACTCGTTGCCCATGAACACTGAAGCTTTCTTT; CDR3aa: CASTLRDSLPMNTEAFF; v_gene: TRBV5-1; j_gene: TRBJ1-1; d_gene: NA; abundance: NA
CDR3nt: TGTGCCAGCAGGGAGGGGACAGCCAGGACTGAAGCTTTCTTT; CDR3aa: CASREGTARTEAFF; v_gene: TRBV6-5; j_gene: TRBJ1-1; d_gene: TRBD1; abundance: NA
CDR3nt: TGCGCCAGCGGGACTTCCCCCTTCCCAGATACGCAGTATTTT; CDR3aa: CASGTSPFPDTQYF; v_gene: TRBV10-2; j_gene: TRBJ2-3; d_gene: NA; abundance: NA
CDR3nt: TGTGCCAGCAGCTTGTCGGGGTCTTCCTACGAGCAGTACTTC; CDR3aa: CASSLSGSSYEQYF; v_gene: TRBV7-2; j_gene: TRBJ2-7; d_gene: NA; abundance: NA
CDR3nt: TGTGCCAGCAGCCAAGACCCTAATCAGCCCCAGCATTTT; CDR3aa: CASSQDPNQPQHF; v_gene: TRBV4-2; j_gene: TRBJ1-5; d_gene: NA; abundance: NA
CDR3nt: TGTGCCAGCAGCGTAGGTGGAGGGGGCCTCCAAGAGACCCAGTACTTC; CDR3aa: CASSVGGGGLQETQYF; v_gene: TRBV9; j_gene: TRBJ2-5; d_gene: NA; abundance: NA
CDR3nt: TGTGCCAGCAGCTCGGGGACAGTTGGATATGGCTACACCTTC; CDR3aa: CASSSGTVGYGYTF; v_gene: TRBV11-2; j_gene: TRBJ1-2; d_gene: TRBD1; abundance: few
CDR3nt: TGCGCCAGCAGCCCCGTGGACAGGGGTCACACCATATATTTT; CDR3aa: CASSPVDRGHTIYF; v_gene: TRBV4-1; j_gene: TRBJ1-3; d_gene: TRBD1; abundance: NA
CDR3nt: TGCGCCAGCAGCTTGGGCCGAGCAAGCACAGATACGCAGTATTTT; CDR3aa: CASSLGRASTDTQYF; v_gene: TRBV5-1; j_gene: TRBJ2-3; d_gene: NA; abundance: NA
CDR3nt: TGTGCCAGCAGTCCGCTCGACAGAGGATATGGCTACACCTTC; CDR3aa: CASSPLDRGYGYTF; v_gene: TRBV6-5; j_gene: TRBJ1-2; d_gene: NA; abundance: NA
CDR3nt: TGCGCCAGCAGCCAAGAACGAAATATGCAGGGGGCTCAACAAGAGACCCAGTACTTC; CDR3aa: CASSQERNMQGAQQETQYF; v_gene: TRBV4-3; j_gene: TRBJ2-5; d_gene: TRBD1; abundance: NA
CDR3nt: TGTGCCTGGAACCTTGGGGGGGCCCTTAGAACAGATACGCAGTATTTT; CDR3aa: CAWNLGGALRTDTQYF; v_gene: TRBV30; j_gene: TRBJ2-3; d_gene: NA; abundance: NA
CDR3nt: TGTGCCAGCTGCAGGGACAGAAATCAGCCCCAGCATTTT; CDR3aa: CASCRDRNQPQHF; v_gene: TRBV28; j_gene: TRBJ1-5; d_gene: TRBD1; abundance: NA
CDR3nt: TGTGCCAGCTCCGGACAGTCTCTTGGAAACACCATATATTTT; CDR3aa: CASSGQSLGNTIYF; v_gene: TRBV18; j_gene: TRBJ1-3; d_gene: NA; abundance: NA
CDR3nt: TGCGCCAGCAGTCAGGGGGACTATGGCTACACCTTC; CDR3aa: CASSQGDYGYTF; v_gene: TRBV5-1; j_gene: TRBJ1-2; d_gene: TRBD1; abundance: NA
CDR3nt: TGTGCCAGCAGTGTTCGGGGGGAATTAAGCACAGATACGCAGTATTTT; CDR3aa: CASSVRGELSTDTQYF; v_gene: TRBV2; j_gene: TRBJ2-3; d_gene: TRBD2; abundance: NA
CDR3nt: TGTGCCAGCAGCTTAGTTTCTGGACAGGGATGGTCTGGGGCCAACGTCCTGACTTTC; CDR3aa: CASSLVSGQGWSGANVLTF; v_gene: TRBV7-2; j_gene: TRBJ2-6; d_gene: TRBD1; abundance: NA
CDR3nt: TGTGCCAGCAGAGGACTCCTGAACACTGAAGCTTTCTTT; CDR3aa: CASRGLLNTEAFF; v_gene: TRBV6-5; j_gene: TRBJ1-1; d_gene: NA; abundance: NA
CDR3nt: TGTGCCAGCAGCATCCTAGCTAACAGGGTCGGCACCGGGGAGCTGTTTTTT; CDR3aa: CASSILANRVGTGELFF; v_gene: TRBV5-5; j_gene: TRBJ2-2; d_gene: NA; abundance: NA
CDR3nt: TGCAGCGTAGCCGAGAATAGCAATCAGCCCCAGCATTTT; CDR3aa: CSVAENSNQPQHF; v_gene: TRBV29-1; j_gene: TRBJ1-5; d_gene: NA; abundance: NA
CDR3nt: TGCGCCAGCAGACCTGCGACAGGGGCATTTGAGACCCAGTACTTC; CDR3aa: CASRPATGAFETQYF; v_gene: TRBV4-3; j_gene: TRBJ2-5; d_gene: TRBD1; abundance: once
CDR3nt: TGTGCCAGCAGCCAAGATGGGACAGGGGCAGATACGCAGTATTTT; CDR3aa: CASSQDGTGADTQYF; v_gene: TRBV3-1/TRBV3-2; j_gene: TRBJ2-3; d_gene: TRBD1; abundance: NA
CDR3nt: TGTGCCAGCACCCGAGACAGGGGGGTTTACTATGGCTACACCTTC; CDR3aa: CASTRDRGVYYGYTF; v_gene: TRBV6-5; j_gene: TRBJ1-2; d_gene: TRBD1; abundance: NA
CDR3nt: TGTGCCAGCAGAAGCTACAGGTCCTACGAGCAGTACTTC; CDR3aa: CASRSYRSYEQYF; v_gene: TRBV27; j_gene: TRBJ2-7; d_gene: NA; abundance: NA
CDR3nt: TGTGCCAGCAGCTTTGGGGGACAGGCTCTGTCTGGAAACACCATATATTTT; CDR3aa: CASSFGGQALSGNTIYF; v_gene: TRBV7-8; j_gene: TRBJ1-3; d_gene: TRBD1; abundance: NA
CDR3nt: TGTGCCACCGCCCAGGGGGCGAATTCACCCCTCCACTTT; CDR3aa: CATAQGANSPLHF; v_gene: TRBV6-4; j_gene: TRBJ1-6; d_gene: TRBD1; abundance: NA
CDR3nt: TGCGCCAGCAGCCAAGATCTGATCAGGGTGGGAGAGCAGTACTTC; CDR3aa: CASSQDLIRVGEQYF; v_gene: TRBV4-3; j_gene: TRBJ2-7; d_gene: NA; abundance: NA
CDR3nt: TGTGCCAGTAGTATAGACTACAGGGTAATCAATGAGCAGTTCTTC; CDR3aa: CASSIDYRVINEQFF; v_gene: TRBV19; j_gene: TRBJ2-1; d_gene: NA; abundance: NA
CDR3nt: TGCGCCAGCAGCTTGGATGGGGGGGTTTACACTGAAGCTTTCTTT; CDR3aa: CASSLDGGVYTEAFF; v_gene: TRBV5-1; j_gene: TRBJ1-1; d_gene: NA; abundance: NA
CDR3nt: TGTGCCAGCTCACCGGCGGACAGTGCCAATCAGCCCCAGCATTTT; CDR3aa: CASSPADSANQPQHF; v_gene: TRBV18; j_gene: TRBJ1-5; d_gene: NA; abundance: once
CDR3nt: TGTGCCAGCAGTTTACGGGAGGCAGATACGCAGTATTTT; CDR3aa: CASSLREADTQYF; v_gene: TRBV27; j_gene: TRBJ2-3; d_gene: TRBD2; abundance: NA
CDR3nt: TGTGCCAGTAGTATCTCCGGGACAGGGGTCTACGAGCAGTACTTC; CDR3aa: CASSISGTGVYEQYF; v_gene: TRBV19; j_gene: TRBJ2-7; d_gene: TRBD1; abundance: NA
CDR3nt: TGTGCCAGCAGCGGGGGACAGGGGAACCCCGAGCAGTACTTC; CDR3aa: CASSGGQGNPEQYF; v_gene: TRBV5-4; j_gene: TRBJ2-7; d_gene: TRBD1; abundance: NA
CDR3nt: TGTGCCAGTAGTCTTGACAGGGTAGGCGGGGAGCTGTTTTTT; CDR3aa: CASSLDRVGGELFF; v_gene: TRBV19; j_gene: TRBJ2-2; d_gene: TRBD1; abundance: NA
CDR3nt: TGTGCCAGCAGCAAAGGGACTAGCGGGGCGGATGAGCAGTTCTTC; CDR3aa: CASSKGTSGADEQFF; v_gene: TRBV11-1; j_gene: TRBJ2-1; d_gene: TRBD2; abundance: NA
CDR3nt: TGTGCCAGCAGTTCCCTCCCGGGACTAGCGGGGGGCCAAAATGAGCAGTTCTTC; CDR3aa: CASSSLPGLAGGQNEQFF; v_gene: TRBV27; j_gene: TRBJ2-1; d_gene: TRBD2; abundance: NA
CDR3nt: TGCAGCGTTGGTCAGTACTCCTACGAGCAGTACTTC; CDR3aa: CSVGQYSYEQYF; v_gene: TRBV29-1; j_gene: TRBJ2-7; d_gene: NA; abundance: NA
CDR3nt: TGTGCCTGGAGTGCCCCTGGGACAGGGAGAAGCAATCAGCCCCAGCATTTT; CDR3aa: CAWSAPGTGRSNQPQHF; v_gene: TRBV30; j_gene: TRBJ1-5; d_gene: TRBD1; abundance: NA
CDR3nt: TGTGCCAGCAGCGCCACCGGGACTAGCGGCTCTTTCGAGCAATACTTC; CDR3aa: CASSATGTSGSFEQYF; v_gene: TRBV9; j_gene: TRBJ2-7; d_gene: TRBD2; abundance: once
CDR3nt: TGTGCCAGCAGCTTACTTCGGACAGGGTATGGCTACACCTTC; CDR3aa: CASSLLRTGYGYTF; v_gene: TRBV7-9; j_gene: TRBJ1-2; d_gene: TRBD1; abundance: NA
CDR3nt: TGTGCCAGTAGTGGAGGAACAATGCTTTCACCCCTCCACTTT; CDR3aa: CASSGGTMLSPLHF; v_gene: TRBV19; j_gene: TRBJ1-6; d_gene: NA; abundance: NA
CDR3nt: TGTGCCAGCAGCTCGTACCTGGGGCCAGACTACGAGCAGTACTTC; CDR3aa: CASSSYLGPDYEQYF; v_gene: TRBV7-2; j_gene: TRBJ2-7; d_gene: NA; abundance: NA
CDR3nt: TGTGCCACCAGTCCGCCGACAGTGAACTATGGCTACACCTTC; CDR3aa: CATSPPTVNYGYTF; v_gene: TRBV24-1; j_gene: TRBJ1-2; d_gene: NA; abundance: NA
CDR3nt: TGTGCCAGCAGTCTACGACCAGGGGCCTACGAGCAGTACTTC; CDR3aa: CASSLRPGAYEQYF; v_gene: TRBV3-1/TRBV3-2; j_gene: TRBJ2-7; d_gene: NA; abundance: NA
CDR3nt: TGTGCCAGCAGTAAGGACAGGGTAGTTCAGCCCCAGCATTTT; CDR3aa: CASSKDRVVQPQHF; v_gene: TRBV27; j_gene: TRBJ1-5; d_gene: TRBD1; abundance: NA
CDR3nt: TGTGCCACGGGACAGGGCGACAATCAGCCCCAGCATTTT; CDR3aa: CATGQGDNQPQHF; v_gene: TRBV10-3; j_gene: TRBJ1-5; d_gene: TRBD1; abundance: NA
CDR3nt: TGTGCCAGCAGTCGCATAGCGAACACTGAAGCTTTCTTT; CDR3aa: CASSRIANTEAFF; v_gene: TRBV3-1/TRBV3-2; j_gene: TRBJ1-1; d_gene: NA; abundance: NA
CDR3nt: TGTGCCAGCAGTGGCGAACAGGGGGCGTACTATGGCTACACCTTC; CDR3aa: CASSGEQGAYYGYTF; v_gene: TRBV25-1; j_gene: TRBJ1-2; d_gene: TRBD1; abundance: NA
CDR3nt: TGTGCCAGCTCACCGGCGGCACCCGGGACAGGGACCGACGAGCAGTACTTC; CDR3aa: CASSPAAPGTGTDEQYF; v_gene: TRBV18; j_gene: TRBJ2-7; d_gene: TRBD1; abundance: NA
CDR3nt: TGTGCCAGCTCACCACCTATGTCGGCTGGAAACACCATATATTTT; CDR3aa: CASSPPMSAGNTIYF; v_gene: TRBV18; j_gene: TRBJ1-3; d_gene: NA; abundance: NA
CDR3nt: TGTGCTAGTGGTCCATCAAATCAGCCCCAGCATTTT; CDR3aa: CASGPSNQPQHF; v_gene: TRBV12-5; j_gene: TRBJ1-5; d_gene: NA; abundance: NA
CDR3nt: TGTGCCAGCAGTTACCAAACACGTCAGCCCCAGCATTTT; CDR3aa: CASSYQTRQPQHF; v_gene: TRBV12-3/TRBV12-4; j_gene: TRBJ1-5; d_gene: NA; abundance: NA
CDR3nt: TGCGCCAGCAGCTTGGGACCGGGGAACAATCAGCCCCAGCATTTT; CDR3aa: CASSLGPGNNQPQHF; v_gene: TRBV5-1; j_gene: TRBJ1-5; d_gene: NA; abundance: NA
CDR3nt: TGTGCCACCAGTACCGGGACAGGGAACACCGGGGAGCTGTTTTTT; CDR3aa: CATSTGTGNTGELFF; v_gene: TRBV24-1; j_gene: TRBJ2-2; d_gene: TRBD1; abundance: NA